The 4 T cell receptor beta chains in this list originate from one sample, sequenced in a study of response to subunit inactivated influenza vaccine. TCRdb re-analysed the RT-PCR reads in MiXCR, keeping a single row per CDR3 protein. Of 560,000 or so distinct CDR3 sequences in the sample, less than 10% were seen once. Sequenced material: PBMCs from blood, taken 23 months after vaccination. Every receptor here comes from a man aged 45 to 70 who received an inactivated influenza vaccine.

This chain connects TRBV6-5 to TRBJ2-7; no definite D call. Trimming stripped 4 bases from V and 3 bases from J, with 16 bases between. CDR3 size: 15 residues. The germline V gene has CDR1 MNHEY and CDR2 SVGAGI. The CDR3 nucleotides are TGTGCCAGCAGTTCTGAAACACGTTCCGGCTACGAGCAGTACTTC. This translates into CASSSETRSGYEQYF.

V and J are TRBV4-3 and TRBJ2-1, with 10 bases aligning to TRBD2. The V segment lost 4 bases and the J segment 5 bases; nucleotides outside the gene matches: 8. Germline values: CDR1 LGHNA, CDR2 YSLEER. The CDR3 is made up of 16 amino acids. CDR3 amino acids: CASSPVAGGLDNEQFF. In nucleotides, the CDR3 is TGCGCCAGCAGCCCCGTAGCGGGAGGCCTAGACAATGAGCAGTTCTTC.

In this sample, this clonotype turned up a few times. The chain couples TRBV12-3 or TRBV12-4 to TRBJ2-1, with 8 bases matching TRBD2. This CDR3 has 15 amino acids. V trimming: 7 bases; J trimming: 0 bases; junction bases outside the gene matches: 5. The DNA of the CDR3 is TGTGCCAGCACCTCGGGGGGGGGCTCCTACAATGAGCAGTTCTTC. Its protein product is CASTSGGGSYNEQFF.

The chain carries TRBV5-1 and TRBJ1-2; the match to TRBD1 covers 12 bases. With V trimmed by 4 bases and J by 3 bases, 7 bases remained unmatched. The CDR3 extends over 16 amino acids. CDR1 is SGHRS, CDR2 YFSETQ, per germline. The CDR3 region has the DNA TGCGCCAGCAGCGGAGGGACAGGGGGCATCGACTATGGCTACACCTTC. Amino acids: CASSGGTGGIDYGYTF.